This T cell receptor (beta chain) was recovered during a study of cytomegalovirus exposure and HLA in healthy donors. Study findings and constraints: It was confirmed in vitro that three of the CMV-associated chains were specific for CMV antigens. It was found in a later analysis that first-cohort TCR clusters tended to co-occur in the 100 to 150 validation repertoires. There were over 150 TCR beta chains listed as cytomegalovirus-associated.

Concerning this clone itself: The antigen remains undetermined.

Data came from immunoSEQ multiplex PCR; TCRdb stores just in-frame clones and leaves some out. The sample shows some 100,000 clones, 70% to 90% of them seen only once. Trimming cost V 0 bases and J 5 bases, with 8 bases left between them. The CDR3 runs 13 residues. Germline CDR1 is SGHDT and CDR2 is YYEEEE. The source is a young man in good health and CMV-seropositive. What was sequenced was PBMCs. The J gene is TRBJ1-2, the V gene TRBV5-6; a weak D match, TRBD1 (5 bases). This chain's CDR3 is CASSLDRFYGYTF. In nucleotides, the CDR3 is TGTGCCAGCAGCTTGGACAGGTTTTATGGCTACACCTTC.